Listed below are T cell receptor beta chains from one sample, sequenced in a study of shared T cell receptors in the human thymus. Profiled with immunoSEQ multiplex PCR; TCRdb holds only in-frame clones, not every one. The sample has approximately 760,000 clones, approximately 85% seen once. The same sample was also studied in work on human thymus T cells.

The sample taken for sequencing was thymocytes. The receptors were gathered from a girl under three years old with a congenital heart defect. CDR3s include the opening cysteine and the closing phenylalanine or tryptophan. D genes are given only for firm matches. Clone size is shown for a subset of rows, as once, few, many or a class of expanded clone.

D gene: TRBD1; V gene: TRBV5-1; clone size: .; J gene: TRBJ2-3; CDR3 protein: CASSLGQGADTQYF; CDR3 DNA: TGCGCCAGCAGCTTGGGTCAGGGGGCAGATACGCAGTATTTT
D gene: .; V gene: TRBV7-2; clone size: .; J gene: TRBJ2-1; CDR3 protein: CASSLLRELDNEQFF; CDR3 DNA: TGTGCCAGCAGCTTACTGAGGGAATTGGACAATGAGCAGTTCTTC
D gene: TRBD1; V gene: TRBV12-5; clone size: .; J gene: TRBJ2-1; CDR3 protein: CASGSKTGDGNEQFF; CDR3 DNA: TGTGCTAGTGGTTCCAAGACAGGGGATGGGAATGAGCAGTTCTTC
D gene: .; V gene: TRBV7-9; clone size: .; J gene: TRBJ2-7; CDR3 protein: CASSLGAGAHTYEQYF; CDR3 DNA: TGTGCCAGCAGCTTAGGTGCGGGGGCGCACACCTACGAGCAGTACTTC
D gene: TRBD1; V gene: TRBV5-5; clone size: .; J gene: TRBJ1-4; CDR3 protein: CASSTLREPDRATNEKLFF; CDR3 DNA: TGTGCCAGCAGCACTCTACGCGAACCGGACAGGGCAACTAATGAAAAACTGTTTTTT
D gene: .; V gene: TRBV7-9; clone size: .; J gene: TRBJ1-2; CDR3 protein: CASSLEEQGSRYYGYTF; CDR3 DNA: TGTGCCAGCAGCTTAGAAGAACAGGGAAGCAGGTACTATGGCTACACCTTC
D gene: .; V gene: TRBV27; clone size: .; J gene: TRBJ2-7; CDR3 protein: CASSFLQGAHEQYF; CDR3 DNA: TGTGCCAGCAGTTTTTTGCAGGGCGCACACGAGCAGTACTTC
D gene: TRBD1; V gene: TRBV11-2; clone size: .; J gene: TRBJ1-2; CDR3 protein: CASSLKGALGYTF; CDR3 DNA: TGTGCCAGCAGCTTAAAGGGGGCTCTTGGCTACACCTTC
D gene: TRBD1; V gene: TRBV2; clone size: .; J gene: TRBJ2-1; CDR3 protein: CASSDPPGQGGNEQFF; CDR3 DNA: TGTGCCAGCAGTGATCCACCGGGACAGGGTGGAAATGAGCAGTTCTTC
D gene: TRBD1; V gene: TRBV5-1; clone size: .; J gene: TRBJ1-2; CDR3 protein: CASNHGRRQGGDYTF; CDR3 DNA: TGCGCCAGCAATCATGGAAGGAGACAGGGAGGAGACTACACCTTC
D gene: TRBD2; V gene: TRBV19; clone size: few; J gene: TRBJ2-1; CDR3 protein: CASSNPPGGLGYNEQFF; CDR3 DNA: TGTGCCAGTAGTAACCCCCCCGGGGGGTTGGGTTACAATGAGCAGTTCTTC
D gene: .; V gene: TRBV4-1; clone size: .; J gene: TRBJ1-4; CDR3 protein: CASSQGRGQPEKLFF; CDR3 DNA: TGCGCCAGCAGCCAAGGCCGCGGGCAGCCGGAAAAACTGTTTTTT
D gene: TRBD1; V gene: TRBV7-6; clone size: .; J gene: TRBJ2-7; CDR3 protein: CASSPTGTGPYEQYF; CDR3 DNA: TGTGCCAGCAGCCCAACCGGGACAGGTCCATACGAGCAGTACTTC
D gene: .; V gene: TRBV19; clone size: .; J gene: TRBJ1-2; CDR3 protein: CASSSRTEVFYGYTF; CDR3 DNA: TGTGCCAGTAGTTCCCGGACGGAGGTTTTCTATGGCTACACCTTC
D gene: .; V gene: TRBV28; clone size: .; J gene: TRBJ2-5; CDR3 protein: CASSFGVQETQYF; CDR3 DNA: TGTGCCAGCAGTTTCGGGGTCCAAGAGACCCAGTACTTC
D gene: TRBD1; V gene: TRBV5-6; clone size: .; J gene: TRBJ1-1; CDR3 protein: CASSSFRAQGEIWGTEAFF; CDR3 DNA: TGTGCCAGCAGCTCCTTCCGGGCACAGGGGGAAATTTGGGGCACTGAAGCTTTCTTT
D gene: .; V gene: TRBV4-3; clone size: few; J gene: TRBJ2-1; CDR3 protein: CASSQETGRSTRNEQFF; CDR3 DNA: TGCGCCAGCAGCCAGGAGACAGGGAGGAGCACACGGAATGAGCAGTTCTTC
D gene: .; V gene: TRBV7-9; clone size: once; J gene: TRBJ2-2; CDR3 protein: CASSQSQGTGELFF; CDR3 DNA: TGTGCCAGCAGCCAAAGTCAGGGGACCGGGGAGCTGTTTTTT
D gene: TRBD1; V gene: TRBV27; clone size: .; J gene: TRBJ1-2; CDR3 protein: CASSLSPGDSRGYGYTF; CDR3 DNA: TGTGCCAGCAGTTTATCGCCTGGGGACAGCCGGGGCTATGGCTACACCTTC
D gene: .; V gene: TRBV6-6; clone size: .; J gene: TRBJ1-6; CDR3 protein: CASRQGGDSPLHF; CDR3 DNA: TGTGCCAGCAGACAGGGAGGGGATTCACCCCTCCACTTT
D gene: .; V gene: TRBV7-9; clone size: .; J gene: TRBJ1-2; CDR3 protein: CASSLRGLMLRDYGYTF; CDR3 DNA: TGTGCCAGCAGCTTGAGAGGACTGATGCTACGTGACTATGGCTACACCTTC
D gene: .; V gene: TRBV9; clone size: .; J gene: TRBJ1-3; CDR3 protein: CASSPPRRAGNTIYF; CDR3 DNA: TGTGCCAGCAGCCCCCCCCGACGGGCTGGAAACACCATATATTTT
D gene: TRBD1; V gene: TRBV6-1; clone size: .; J gene: TRBJ1-4; CDR3 protein: CASSEADRGRIGDEKLFF; CDR3 DNA: TGTGCCAGCAGTGAAGCCGACAGGGGGCGCATTGGTGATGAAAAACTGTTTTTT
D gene: TRBD2; V gene: TRBV10-2; clone size: few; J gene: TRBJ2-5; CDR3 protein: CASSGRLAWLPLETQYF; CDR3 DNA: TGCGCCAGCAGTGGAAGACTAGCCTGGTTACCTCTGGAGACCCAGTACTTC
D gene: .; V gene: TRBV28; clone size: few; J gene: TRBJ2-7; CDR3 protein: CASSFLARRSSYEQYF; CDR3 DNA: TGTGCCAGCAGTTTTTTGGCGAGACGGAGCTCCTACGAGCAGTACTTC
D gene: TRBD1; V gene: TRBV10-3; clone size: .; J gene: TRBJ1-2; CDR3 protein: CAISDRGVDGYTF; CDR3 DNA: TGTGCCATCAGTGACAGGGGGGTCGATGGCTACACCTTC
D gene: TRBD1; V gene: TRBV7-4; clone size: .; J gene: TRBJ2-7; CDR3 protein: CASSSPTGTGTYEQYF; CDR3 DNA: TGTGCCAGCAGCTCTCCTACCGGGACAGGGACCTACGAGCAGTACTTC
D gene: TRBD1; V gene: TRBV5-1; clone size: once; J gene: TRBJ1-2; CDR3 protein: CASSLAYRGRGIANYGYTF; CDR3 DNA: TGCGCCAGCAGCTTGGCCTACAGGGGGCGAGGGATCGCTAACTATGGCTACACCTTC
D gene: TRBD1; V gene: TRBV11-2; clone size: .; J gene: TRBJ2-7; CDR3 protein: CASSQTRDRGLKQYF; CDR3 DNA: TGTGCCAGCAGTCAAACCCGGGACAGGGGGCTTAAGCAGTACTTC
D gene: TRBD1; V gene: TRBV27; clone size: .; J gene: TRBJ1-6; CDR3 protein: CASSSGGQGNPTSYNSPLHF; CDR3 DNA: TGTGCCAGCAGTTCAGGGGGACAGGGGAACCCTACCTCCTATAATTCACCCCTCCACTTT
D gene: TRBD1; V gene: TRBV15; clone size: .; J gene: TRBJ1-1; CDR3 protein: CATSRDRQGTEAFF; CDR3 DNA: TGTGCCACCAGCAGAGATCGACAGGGAACTGAAGCTTTCTTT
D gene: TRBD2; V gene: TRBV7-9; clone size: .; J gene: TRBJ2-7; CDR3 protein: CASSFSIAGDHYEQYF; CDR3 DNA: TGTGCCAGCAGCTTTTCCATAGCGGGGGATCACTACGAGCAGTACTTC
D gene: .; V gene: TRBV6-1; clone size: .; J gene: TRBJ2-7; CDR3 protein: CASSEEGDPSYEQYF; CDR3 DNA: TGTGCCAGCAGTGAAGAAGGGGATCCCTCCTACGAGCAGTACTTC
D gene: .; V gene: TRBV13; clone size: .; J gene: TRBJ1-1; CDR3 protein: CASSFRLTVAEAFF; CDR3 DNA: TGTGCCAGCAGCTTCAGGTTAACAGTCGCTGAAGCTTTCTTT
D gene: .; V gene: TRBV4-1; clone size: few; J gene: TRBJ1-5; CDR3 protein: CASSQDGGPSNQPQHF; CDR3 DNA: TGCGCCAGCAGCCAAGATGGTGGCCCTAGCAATCAGCCCCAGCATTTT
D gene: .; V gene: TRBV27; clone size: .; J gene: TRBJ2-4; CDR3 protein: CASSNLRDRAGGPKNIQYF; CDR3 DNA: TGTGCCAGCAGTAACCTGCGAGACAGGGCCGGGGGACCCAAAAACATTCAGTACTTC
D gene: .; V gene: TRBV28; clone size: once; J gene: TRBJ1-2; CDR3 protein: CASSFVQGCPNYGYTF; CDR3 DNA: TGTGCCAGCAGTTTCGTCCAGGGCTGTCCTAACTATGGCTACACCTTC
D gene: TRBD1; V gene: TRBV18; clone size: .; J gene: TRBJ1-5; CDR3 protein: CASSAGQGSNQPQHF; CDR3 DNA: TGTGCCAGCTCAGCGGGACAGGGAAGCAATCAGCCCCAGCATTTT
D gene: .; V gene: TRBV14; clone size: .; J gene: TRBJ2-1; CDR3 protein: CASSQDRDMYNEQFF; CDR3 DNA: TGTGCCAGCAGCCAAGATCGGGACATGTACAATGAGCAGTTCTTC
D gene: .; V gene: TRBV4-2; clone size: .; J gene: TRBJ2-1; CDR3 protein: CASSQVSDEQFF; CDR3 DNA: TGTGCCAGCAGCCAAGTAAGCGATGAGCAGTTCTTC
D gene: TRBD1; V gene: TRBV2; clone size: few; J gene: TRBJ2-1; CDR3 protein: CASRERQGNSYNEQFF; CDR3 DNA: TGTGCCAGCAGGGAAAGACAGGGTAATTCCTACAATGAGCAGTTCTTC
D gene: TRBD1; V gene: TRBV6-4; clone size: once; J gene: TRBJ2-7; CDR3 protein: CASSDSWDRGISEQYF; CDR3 DNA: TGTGCCAGCAGTGACTCTTGGGACAGGGGCATCAGCGAGCAGTACTTC
D gene: TRBD1; V gene: TRBV6-1; clone size: .; J gene: TRBJ1-5; CDR3 protein: CASRQMTGTNQPQHF; CDR3 DNA: TGTGCCAGCAGACAGATGACAGGGACTAATCAGCCCCAGCATTTT
D gene: TRBD1; V gene: TRBV6-1; clone size: once; J gene: TRBJ1-1; CDR3 protein: CASRSTGYTEAFF; CDR3 DNA: TGTGCCAGCAGATCGACAGGGTATACTGAAGCTTTCTTT
D gene: .; V gene: TRBV5-6; clone size: .; J gene: TRBJ1-1; CDR3 protein: CASSLGDTMGNTEAFF; CDR3 DNA: TGTGCCAGCAGCTTGGGTGATACTATGGGGAACACTGAAGCTTTCTTT
D gene: .; V gene: TRBV5-4; clone size: .; J gene: TRBJ1-6; CDR3 protein: CASSLDRFSPLHF; CDR3 DNA: TGTGCCAGCAGCTTGGACCGGTTTTCACCCCTCCACTTT
D gene: TRBD2; V gene: TRBV4-1; clone size: .; J gene: TRBJ2-3; CDR3 protein: CASSQDRTSGGAPSTDTQYF; CDR3 DNA: TGCGCCAGCAGCCAAGATCGCACTAGCGGGGGGGCCCCTAGCACAGATACGCAGTATTTT
D gene: TRBD1; V gene: TRBV6-5; clone size: .; J gene: TRBJ1-4; CDR3 protein: CASSYSDRGAEKLFF; CDR3 DNA: TGTGCCAGCAGTTACTCGGACAGGGGGGCTGAAAAACTGTTTTTT
D gene: .; V gene: TRBV9; clone size: .; J gene: TRBJ1-2; CDR3 protein: CASSVVWATPRTDYGYTF; CDR3 DNA: TGTGCCAGCAGCGTAGTGTGGGCCACTCCACGTACTGACTATGGCTACACCTTC
D gene: .; V gene: TRBV19; clone size: once; J gene: TRBJ1-5; CDR3 protein: CASRRSYSNQPQHF; CDR3 DNA: TGTGCCAGTAGAAGGAGCTATAGCAATCAGCCCCAGCATTTT
D gene: .; V gene: TRBV5-4; clone size: .; J gene: TRBJ1-2; CDR3 protein: CASSSQGPPYGYTF; CDR3 DNA: TGTGCCAGCAGCTCCCAGGGCCCTCCCTATGGCTACACCTTC
D gene: .; V gene: TRBV7-9; clone size: .; J gene: TRBJ1-3; CDR3 protein: CASSLPLTGHGNTIYF; CDR3 DNA: TGTGCCAGCAGCTTACCCTTAACAGGGCATGGAAACACCATATATTTT
D gene: TRBD1; V gene: TRBV29-1; clone size: .; J gene: TRBJ1-4; CDR3 protein: CSVEDLGTVVEKLFF; CDR3 DNA: TGCAGCGTTGAAGATCTTGGGACAGTGGTCGAAAAACTGTTTTTT